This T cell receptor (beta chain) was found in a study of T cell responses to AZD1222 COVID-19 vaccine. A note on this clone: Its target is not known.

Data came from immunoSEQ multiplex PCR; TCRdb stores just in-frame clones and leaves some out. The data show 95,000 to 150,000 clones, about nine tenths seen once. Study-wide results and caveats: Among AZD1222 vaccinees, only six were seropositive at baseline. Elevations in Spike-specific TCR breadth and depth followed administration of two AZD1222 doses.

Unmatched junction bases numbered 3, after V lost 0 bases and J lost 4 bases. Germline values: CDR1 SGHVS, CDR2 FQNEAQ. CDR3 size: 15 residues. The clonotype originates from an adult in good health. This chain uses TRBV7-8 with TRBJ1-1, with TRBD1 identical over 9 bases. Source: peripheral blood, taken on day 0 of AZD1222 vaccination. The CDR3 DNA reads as TGTGCCAGCAGCTTAGCGGGACAGGGATCCACTGAAGCTTTCTTT. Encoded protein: CASSLAGQGSTEAFF.